These T cell receptor beta chains were read from a single sample in a study of cytomegalovirus exposure and HLA in healthy donors. Generated by immunoSEQ multiplex PCR, the TCRdb table keeps only in-frame clones and is missing some. The sample gives around 130,000 clones, 50% to 75% of which show up once; more than 6.5% is in the top ten. What was sequenced was PBMCs. The receptors come from a woman between 40 and 50 years old in good health and CMV-seropositive. The CDR3 runs from the conserved cysteine through the conserved F or W. D genes are given only for firm matches. Rows may omit the clone size; those that give it use once, few, many or a size class.

>TRBV28|TRBJ2-3|TRBD2|-
TGTGCCAGCAGCCCGGGGGGTCCCACAGATACGCAGTATTTT
CASSPGGPTDTQYF
>TRBV7-6|TRBJ1-1|-|-
TGTGCCAGCAGCTTACTGCCGGGATCCTCGATAATGAACACTGAAGCTTTCTTT
CASSLLPGSSIMNTEAFF
>TRBV19|TRBJ2-7|-|-
TGTGCCAGTAGCGATGACACTTACTCCTACGAGCAGTACTTC
CASSDDTYSYEQYF
>TRBV27|TRBJ2-7|-|once
TGTGCCAGCAGTCCAGACAGGTTATACGAGCAGTACTTC
CASSPDRLYEQYF
>TRBV14|TRBJ2-7|TRBD1|few
TGTGCCAGCAGCCTATATGGACAGGGCTACGAGCAGTACTTC
CASSLYGQGYEQYF
>TRBV5-6|TRBJ1-1|TRBD1|-
TGTGCCAGCAGCTTGGCGGCCGGACAGGGGTCTGAAGCTTTCTTT
CASSLAAGQGSEAFF
>TRBV10-2|TRBJ2-3|-|-
TGCGCCAGCAGTGATCGGCAGGGGAGGGAGCAGTATTTT
CASSDRQGREQYF
>TRBV6-6|TRBJ1-1|TRBD1|few
TGTGCCAGCAGAATGACAGGGGATGGGACTGAAGCTTTCTTT
CASRMTGDGTEAFF
>TRBV29-1|TRBJ2-7|TRBD1|-
TGCAGCGTAAATGCCGGGACAGGGGGTGACGAGCAGTACTTC
CSVNAGTGGDEQYF
>TRBV19|TRBJ2-7|-|-
TGTGCCAGTAGTCTCACGGGGAGCTCCTACGAGCAGTACTTC
CASSLTGSSYEQYF
>TRBV18|TRBJ1-2|-|-
TGTGCCAGCTCACCGAGCAGGGAAAACTATGGCTACACCTTC
CASSPSRENYGYTF
>TRBV27|TRBJ2-5|-|-
TGTGCCAGCAGTTCCAGGGTGGAAAATCAAGAGACCCAGTACTTC
CASSSRVENQETQYF